This T cell receptor beta chain was sequenced in a study of T cell repertoires in cytomegalovirus infection (dated by TCRdb to about 2019). Study-level background: Alongside well-studied HLA-B-restricted epitopes, the peptide stimulations were aimed at recently identified HLA-C-restricted CMV epitopes, whose presentation resists viral immunomodulation. Because public TCR beta signatures pointed to carriage of CMV infection together with the matching HLA type, the HLA type of each donor mattered for the analysis.

This specimen's treatment or condition label, per the study, means: in vitro stimulation with specific CMV peptide epitopes to enrich CMV-specific T cells. About this clonotype: The antigen it binds to is not known. It has no much larger one-base neighbor in the sample; base qualities were not kept.

Sequencing was carried out with an Illumina HiSeq 1500. Starting from the raw public reads, TCRdb applied fastp trimming at Q25, assembled clones with MiXCR and retained in-frame beta chains. Rows matching on CDR3 protein sequence are summarized as one entry with the most common DNA and genes. The sample table holds some 480,000 distinct CDR3 sequences, of which 33% were seen once. The leading ten clones occupy 15% to 20% of the sample. The germline V gene supplies CDR1 MNHNS and CDR2 SASEGT. Counted from cysteine to phenylalanine, this CDR3 has 15 amino acids. Only CDR3 DNA remains: 45 bases, in frame from the first base. Relative to germline, V is missing 6 bases and J is missing 5 bases, with 9 bases of the junction outside any gene match. Overall study results and their limits: The ex vivo response was dominated by HLA-C-restricted CMV-specific TCR beta clonotypes, which also provided the single most frequent clonotype in two of eight donors. Cumulative frequency of public TCR beta family members discriminated carriers of CMV infection plus the relevant HLA type in this cohort and an independent approximately 400-donor cohort.

The origin of this receptor is a human donor in good health (CMV status not recorded). Some clones in this sample may be carry-over from other donors' samples. The specimen was cultured PBMCs, collected from culture after CMV antigen stimulation. This receptor chain uses TRBV6-1 and TRBJ2-4, and TRBD1 matches 8 of the central bases. The DNA sequence follows: TGTGCCAGCAGATTCGGACAGGGAACCCAAAACATTCAGTACTTC. Its amino acids are CASRFGQGTQNIQYF.